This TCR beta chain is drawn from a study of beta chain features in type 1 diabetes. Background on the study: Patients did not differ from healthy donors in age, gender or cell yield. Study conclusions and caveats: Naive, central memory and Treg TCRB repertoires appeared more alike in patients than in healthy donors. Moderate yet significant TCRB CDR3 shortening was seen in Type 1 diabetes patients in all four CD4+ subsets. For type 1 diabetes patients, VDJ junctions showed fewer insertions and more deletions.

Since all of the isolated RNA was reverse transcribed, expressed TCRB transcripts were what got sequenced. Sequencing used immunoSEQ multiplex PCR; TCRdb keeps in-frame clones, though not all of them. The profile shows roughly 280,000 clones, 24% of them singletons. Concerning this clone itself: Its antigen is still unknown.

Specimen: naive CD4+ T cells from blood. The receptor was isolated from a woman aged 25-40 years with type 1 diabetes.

The CDR3 loop is CASRDRTGIGNEQFF. The CDR3 DNA reads TGTGCCAGCAGAGATCGGACAGGGATTGGCAATGAGCAGTTCTTC. The V and J genes are TRBV2 and TRBJ2-1; 8 bases fit TRBD1. The CDR3 is 15 residues long. J was trimmed by 6 bases and V by 6 bases; bases with no gene match: 10. Germline CDR1 SNHLY, CDR2 FYNNEI.